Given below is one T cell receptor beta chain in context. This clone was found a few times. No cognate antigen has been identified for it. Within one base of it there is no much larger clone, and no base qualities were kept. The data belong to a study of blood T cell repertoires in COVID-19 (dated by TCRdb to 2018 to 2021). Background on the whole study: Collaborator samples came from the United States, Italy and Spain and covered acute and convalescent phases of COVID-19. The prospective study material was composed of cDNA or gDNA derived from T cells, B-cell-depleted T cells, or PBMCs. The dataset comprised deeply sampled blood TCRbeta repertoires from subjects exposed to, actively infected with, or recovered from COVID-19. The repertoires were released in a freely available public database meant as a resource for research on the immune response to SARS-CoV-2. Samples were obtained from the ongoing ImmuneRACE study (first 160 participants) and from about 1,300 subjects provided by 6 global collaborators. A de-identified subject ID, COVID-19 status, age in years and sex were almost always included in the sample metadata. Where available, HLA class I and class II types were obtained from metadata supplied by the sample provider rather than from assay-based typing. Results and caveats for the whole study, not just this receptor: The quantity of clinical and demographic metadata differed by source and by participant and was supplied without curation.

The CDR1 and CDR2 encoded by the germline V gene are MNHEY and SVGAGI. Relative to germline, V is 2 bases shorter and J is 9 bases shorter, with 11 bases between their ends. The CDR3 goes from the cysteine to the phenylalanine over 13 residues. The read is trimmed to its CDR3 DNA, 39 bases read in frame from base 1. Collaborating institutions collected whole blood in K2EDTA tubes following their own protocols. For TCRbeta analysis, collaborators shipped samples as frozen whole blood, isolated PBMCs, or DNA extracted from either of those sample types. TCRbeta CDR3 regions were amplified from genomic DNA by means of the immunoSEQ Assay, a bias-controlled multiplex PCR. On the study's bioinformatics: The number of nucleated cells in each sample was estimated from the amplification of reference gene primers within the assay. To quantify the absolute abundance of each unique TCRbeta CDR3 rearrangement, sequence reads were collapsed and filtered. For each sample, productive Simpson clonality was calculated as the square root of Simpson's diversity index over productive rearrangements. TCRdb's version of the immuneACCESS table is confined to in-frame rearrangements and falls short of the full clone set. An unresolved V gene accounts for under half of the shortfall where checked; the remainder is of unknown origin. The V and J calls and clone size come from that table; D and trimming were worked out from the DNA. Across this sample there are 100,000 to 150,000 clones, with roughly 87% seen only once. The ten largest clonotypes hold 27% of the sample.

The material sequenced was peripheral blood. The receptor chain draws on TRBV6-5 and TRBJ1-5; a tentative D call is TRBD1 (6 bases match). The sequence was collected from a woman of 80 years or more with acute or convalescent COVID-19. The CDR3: CASSYQGSTPQHF. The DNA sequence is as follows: TGTGCCAGCAGTTACCAGGGGTCTACGCCCCAGCATTTT.